These 12 T cell receptor beta chains were sequenced from one sample in a study of T-cell reconstitution after alpha-beta-depleted transplantation in children (dated by TCRdb to between 2015 and 2016). The sample's treatment or condition label is to be understood as: allogeneic hematopoietic cell transplantation with graft depleted of TCRalphabeta T cells and CD19 B cells. The protocol used for the library was PCR. TCRdb shows the sequencer as Illumina HiSeq 2500. Molecular barcoding was employed in the preparation of TCR libraries, with unique molecular identifiers being used to normalize TCRbeta repertoire quantification. TCRdb cleaned the public reads at Q25 with fastp, built clones with MiXCR and kept in-frame beta chains. Rows with a matching CDR3 protein are joined into one entry that keeps the most common DNA and genes. The sample profile shows about 470,000 distinct CDR3 sequences; about 45% of them were found once. The ten most abundant clones make up roughly a quarter of the sample.

This sample comprised PBMCs, obtained before TCRalphabeta/CD19-depleted stem cell transplant. The receptors originated from a girl aged 2 to 10 with aplastic anemia, due to receive a stem cell transplant.

The rearrangement joins TRBV27 to TRBJ2-7; TRBD2 matches at 11 bases. Germline V gene lookup returns CDR1 MNHEY and CDR2 SMNVEV (reference sequence). V was clipped by 6 bases and J by 0 bases; unmatched bases: 7. The CDR3 extends over 16 amino acids. The CDR3 DNA reads TGTGCCAGCAGAGCGGGGACTAGCGGTTTCTCCTACGAGCAGTACTTC. Translating it yields CASRAGTSGFSYEQYF.

In nucleotides, the CDR3 is TGCGCCAGCAGCCTCCCGGGACGTATCAATGAGCAGTTCTTC. This codes for CASSLPGRINEQFF. The chain carries TRBV5-1 and TRBJ2-1; D tentatively fits TRBD1 or TRBD2 (5 bases each). This CDR3 is 14 amino acids long. V gave up 4 bases and J gave up 6 bases, with 14 bases separating them. CDR1 is SGHRS, CDR2 YFSETQ, per germline. Looking up the rest from reference TRBV5-1 and TRBJ2-1 gives the full variable domain: KAGVTQTPRYLIKTRGQQVTLSCSPISGHRSVSWYQQTPGQGLQFLFEYFSETQRNKGNFPGRFSGRQFSNSRSEMNVSTLELGDSALYLCASSLPGRINEQFFGPGTRLTVL.

This chain connects TRBV28 to TRBJ2-5; D is ambiguous. The V gene's germline CDR1 is MDHEN and CDR2 SYDVKM. V gave up 8 bases and J gave up 5 bases, with 15 bases separating them. This CDR3 is 13 amino acids long. This CDR3 reads CASGLLARETQYF. The CDR3 nucleotides are TGTGCCAGCGGGTTGTTGGCAAGGGAGACCCAGTACTTC.

The chain combines TRBV4-2 with TRBJ2-3; the match to TRBD2 covers 9 bases. Germline trimming cut 5 bases from V and 6 bases from J; bases unmatched to any gene: 12. The CDR3 has 16 residues. The germline CDR1 and CDR2 sequences are LGHNA and YNFKEQ. The CDR3 reads CASSTRDSGSMDTQYF. As DNA, the CDR3 is TGTGCCAGCAGCACCCGGGATAGCGGGAGCATGGATACGCAGTATTTT.

CDR3 loop: CASRENYEQYF. The CDR3 region has the DNA TGTGCCAGCAGAGAGAACTACGAGCAGTACTTC. This rearrangement joins TRBV6-1 to TRBJ2-7; no reliable D call. CDR1 MNHNS and CDR2 SASEGT come from the germline V gene. This CDR3 contains 11 residues. With 6 bases removed from V and 3 bases from J, the gap between germline ends came to 6 bases.

There are many counts of this clonotype. The chain carries TRBV12-3 or TRBV12-4 and TRBJ1-4, with 8 bases lining up with TRBD1. After removal of 5 bases from V and 7 bases from J, the junction contained 9 bases not matched to a gene. The CDR3 is 15 amino acids. The CDR3 DNA is TGTGCCAGCAGTCTATCCCCTGGACAGGGTGAAAAACTGTTTTTT. Translation gives CASSLSPGQGEKLFF.

This clonotype occurred a few times. The rearrangement links TRBV27 to TRBJ1-1; D call uncertain. With 2 bases removed from V and 3 bases from J, the gap between germline ends came to 7 bases. From germline, CDR1 is MNHEY and CDR2 SMNVEV (reference sequence). The CDR3 sequence is 13 residues long. The CDR3 is CASSLLGHTEAFF. The CDR3 DNA reads as TGTGCCAGCAGTTTACTAGGGCACACTGAAGCTTTCTTT.

The chain is built from TRBV29-1 and TRBJ1-1; D remains ambiguous. The germline V gene has CDR1 SQVTM and CDR2 ANQGSEA. V was cut by 0 bases and J by 0 bases, with 8 bases left in between. The CDR3 length is 14 residues. CDR3 in amino acids: CSVEDRALNTEAFF. CDR3 sequence (DNA): TGCAGCGTTGAAGATAGAGCTCTGAACACTGAAGCTTTCTTT.

This sequence joins TRBV5-1 and TRBJ2-3, with TRBD1 identical over 8 bases. The CDR3 length is 16 residues. The V gene's germline CDR1 is SGHRS and CDR2 YFSETQ. The junction had 9 bases not matched to a gene; V was cut back by 0 bases and J by 6 bases. In DNA form, the CDR3 reads TGCGCCAGCAGCTTGGGGATTGGCAGGGGGCTGGATACGCAGTATTTT. This encodes CASSLGIGRGLDTQYF.

This clonotype has only one observation. V usage is TRBV28 and J usage is TRBJ2-5, with D maybe TRBD2 (6 bases). The CDR3 consists of 14 residues. Looked up from germline, CDR1 is MDHEN and CDR2 is SYDVKM. The ends were cut back, 3 bases at V and 10 bases at J, with 18 bases in the middle. The CDR3 is CASSLFRDSKSQYF. CDR3 DNA sequence: TGTGCCAGCAGTTTGTTCCGGGACTCTAAGAGCCAGTACTTC.

This clonotype has a single count. This chain links TRBV5-1 with TRBJ1-6; 7 nucleotides align to TRBD1. J gave up 5 bases and V 3 bases, and 11 bases lay outside the gene matches. The length of the CDR3 is 17 residues. The germline V gene encodes CDR1 SGHRS and CDR2 YFSETQ. Written as DNA, the CDR3 is TGCGCCAGCAGCTCGACAGCCTACAGGGGAGATAATTCACCCCTCCACTTT. This codes for CASSSTAYRGDNSPLHF.

The chain combines TRBV10-2 with TRBJ2-2; D gene uncertain. The length of the CDR3 is 15 residues. Trimming pared 4 bases from V and 5 bases from J, leaving 14 bases between. Looked up from germline, CDR1 is WSHSY and CDR2 is SAAADI. CDR3 coding DNA: TGCGCCAGCAGTGGGCCGTCCGATCGGACCGGGGAGCTGTTTTTT. This sequence encodes CASSGPSDRTGELFF.